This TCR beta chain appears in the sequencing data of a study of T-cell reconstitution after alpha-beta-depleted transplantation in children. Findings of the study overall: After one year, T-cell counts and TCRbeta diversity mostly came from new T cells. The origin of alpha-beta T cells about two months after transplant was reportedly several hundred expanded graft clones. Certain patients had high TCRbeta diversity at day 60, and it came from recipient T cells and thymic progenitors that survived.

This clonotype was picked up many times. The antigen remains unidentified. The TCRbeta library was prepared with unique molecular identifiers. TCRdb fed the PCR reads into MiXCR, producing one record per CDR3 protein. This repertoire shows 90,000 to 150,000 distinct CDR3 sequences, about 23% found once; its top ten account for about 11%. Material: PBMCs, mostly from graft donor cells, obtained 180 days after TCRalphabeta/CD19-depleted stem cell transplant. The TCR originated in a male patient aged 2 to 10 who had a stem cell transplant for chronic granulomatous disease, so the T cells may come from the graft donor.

The CDR3: CSVETWTSGRAPPYEQYF. In DNA, the CDR3 is TGCAGCGTTGAGACTTGGACTAGCGGGAGGGCTCCCCCCTACGAGCAGTACTTC. The V call is TRBV29-1, the J call TRBJ2-7; the match to TRBD2 covers 15 bases. Germline lookup yields CDR1 SQVTM and CDR2 ANQGSEA. The J segment lost 2 bases and the V segment lost 3 bases, leaving 11 bases of the junction unmatched. This CDR3 is 18 amino acids long.